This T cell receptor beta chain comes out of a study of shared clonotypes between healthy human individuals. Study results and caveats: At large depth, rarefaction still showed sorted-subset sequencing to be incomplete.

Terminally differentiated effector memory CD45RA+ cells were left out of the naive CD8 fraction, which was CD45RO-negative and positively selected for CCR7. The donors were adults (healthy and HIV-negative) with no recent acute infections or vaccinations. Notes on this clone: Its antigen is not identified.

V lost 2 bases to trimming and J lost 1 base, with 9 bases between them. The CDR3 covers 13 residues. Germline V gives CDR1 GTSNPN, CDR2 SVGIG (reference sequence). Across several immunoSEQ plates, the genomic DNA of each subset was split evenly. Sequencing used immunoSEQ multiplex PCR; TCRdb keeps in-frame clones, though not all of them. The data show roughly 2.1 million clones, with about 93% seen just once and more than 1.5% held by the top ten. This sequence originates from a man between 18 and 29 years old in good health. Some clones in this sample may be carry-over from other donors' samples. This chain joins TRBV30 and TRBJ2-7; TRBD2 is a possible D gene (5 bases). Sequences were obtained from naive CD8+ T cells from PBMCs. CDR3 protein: CAWSIGESYEQYF. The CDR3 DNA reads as TGTGCCTGGAGTATCGGGGAATCCTACGAGCAGTACTTC.